This T cell receptor (beta chain) originates from a study of CD8 T cells in Susac syndrome. V dropped 0 bases and J dropped 3 bases, with 18 bases sitting between them. Germline CDR1 reads SGHRS; CDR2 reads YFSETQ. The CDR3 is 18 amino acids. The authors reverse transcribed roughly 0.5 to 1 ug RNA with random hexamers. MiXCR was run by TCRdb on the immunoSEQ multiplex PCR reads, yielding one entry per CDR3 protein. The sample records around 130,000 distinct CDR3 sequences, approximately 95% being singletons. The receptor's source is a human donor with multiple sclerosis. The sequencing sample was made of CD4+ T cells from PBMCs. J is TRBJ2-2 and V is TRBV5-1; D is unresolved. The DNA of the CDR3 is TGCGCCAGCAGCTTGGGCCAGGCCCCGGCCCTGTACACCGGGGAGCTGTTTTTT. Amino acids: CASSLGQAPALYTGELFF. The full variable domain, in which reference TRBV5-1 and TRBJ2-2 provide the parts outside the CDR3, is KAGVTQTPRYLIKTRGQQVTLSCSPISGHRSVSWYQQTPGQGLQFLFEYFSETQRNKGNFPGRFSGRQFSNSRSEMNVSTLELGDSALYLCASSLGQAPALYTGELFFGEGSRLTVL.